The 8 T cell receptor beta chains given below trace back to one sample, sequenced in a study of identifying expanded T cells in peripheral blood. The data were produced by immunoSEQ multiplex PCR, yet TCRdb's version contains in-frame clones alone and is incomplete. The repertoire holds about 50,000 clones, with approximately 80% as singletons. The sequencing sample was made of blood. These receptor sequences come from a person aged 18 to 69 in good health.

Comments on this clone: At the DNA level, this CDR3 is encoded by other sequences in the same sample as well. This chain links TRBV5-5 with TRBJ1-5; D call uncertain. Germline CDR1 and CDR2: SGHKS and YYEKEE (reference sequence). The CDR3 totals 12 residues. The V gene lost 4 bases and the J gene lost 10 bases, with 12 bases spanning the gap. CDR3 in DNA: TGTGCCAGCAGCCGGGTGGGTCAACCCCAGCATTTT. As protein: CASSRVGQPQHF.

The chain is built from TRBV19 and TRBJ1-2, with D uncertain. This CDR3 contains 11 residues. V gave up 5 bases and J gave up 5 bases, with 6 bases separating them. Germline V gives CDR1 LNHDA, CDR2 SQIVND (reference sequence). The CDR3 sequence is CASSGPYGYTF. The CDR3 DNA sequence: TGTGCCAGTAGTGGTCCTTATGGCTACACCTTC.

The chain combines TRBV7-2 with TRBJ2-7, with a weak D call TRBD2 (6 bases). V lost 4 bases, J lost 4 bases, and 11 bases lay in between. There are 13 residues in the CDR3. The V gene's germline CDR1 is SGHTA and CDR2 FQGNSA. Here the CDR3 reads CASSSTEGYEQYF. CDR3 DNA sequence: TGTGCCAGCAGCTCAACGGAGGGGTACGAGCAGTACTTC. Full variable domain (rest looked up from reference TRBV7-2 and TRBJ2-7): GAGVSQSPSNKVTEKGKDVELRCDPISGHTALYWYRQSLGQGLEFLIYFQGNSAPDKSGLPSDRFSAERTGGSVSTLTIQRTQQEDSAVYLCASSSTEGYEQYFGPGTRLTVT.

The rearrangement links TRBV5-5 to TRBJ2-5, with D hard to call. The CDR3 is 12 amino acids. Trimming stripped 2 bases from V and 7 bases from J, with 9 bases between. CDR1 SGHKS and CDR2 YYEKEE come from the germline V gene (reference sequence). CDR3 protein: CASSLLFGTQYF. The CDR3 bases are TGTGCCAGCAGCTTACTGTTTGGGACCCAGTACTTC.

The table lists this clone with a count of one. This chain uses TRBV7-9 with TRBJ2-1; 10 nucleotides align to TRBD2. The junction had 10 bases not matched to a gene; V was cut back by 2 bases and J by 9 bases. CDR3 size: 16 residues. Looked up from germline, CDR1 is SEHNR and CDR2 is FQNEAQ (reference sequence). CDR3 protein: CASSLRGSGRYSEQFF. In DNA form, the CDR3 reads TGTGCCAGCAGCTTACGGGGTAGCGGGAGGTATAGTGAGCAGTTCTTC.

This rearrangement joins TRBV27 to TRBJ2-7; D is uncertain. The CDR3 is 18 amino acids. V was shortened by 0 bases and J by 0 bases, with 18 bases between the two germline ends. Germline assignment: CDR1 MNHEY and CDR2 SMNVEV (reference sequence). This CDR3 is CASSLSSQKWRVSYEQYF. The CDR3 DNA follows: TGTGCCAGCAGTTTATCAAGCCAGAAGTGGCGAGTCTCCTACGAGCAGTACTTC.

This chain joins TRBV6-6 and TRBJ2-1, with a possible D match to TRBD1 (5 bases). V lost 9 bases to trimming and J lost 9 bases, with 18 bases between them. The germline gives CDR1 MNHNY, CDR2 SVGAGI (reference sequence). The CDR3 totals 13 residues. CDR3 coding DNA: TGTGCCAGTCATCAGGGTTCCGTGCCTGAGCAGTTCTTC. Its protein is CASHQGSVPEQFF.

The J gene is TRBJ1-2, the V gene TRBV7-9; no clear D gene. V was pared by 1 base and J by 4 bases, with 13 bases between. The CDR3 has 15 residues. The V gene's germline CDR1 is SEHNR and CDR2 FQNEAQ (reference sequence). Here the CDR3 DNA reads TGTGCCAGCAGCTTAGACGGCGTAGACTCCTATGGCTACACCTTC. This encodes CASSLDGVDSYGYTF.